The following is a T cell receptor (beta chain) sequence with its context. This sample was included in a study of blood T cell repertoires in COVID-19. V shed 3 bases and J shed 6 bases, with 14 bases lying between them. The germline V gene has CDR1 LNHNV and CDR2 YYDKDF (reference sequence). This CDR3 region has 14 residues. Assay used: immunoSEQ multiplex PCR; TCRdb lists only in-frame clones, some missing. This table holds a few hundred thousand clones, approximately 85% found once. This TCR was sampled from a woman between 50 and 59 years old who had been exposed to COVID-19. The chain uses TRBV15 and TRBJ1-1; maybe TRBD1 (5 bases). Input material: PBMCs or T cells enriched from blood (not recorded which). The CDR3, as DNA: TGTGCCACCAGCAGCGGGGGGAGGAATGCTGAAGCTTTCTTT. It specifies CATSSGGRNAEAFF.